The 2 T cell receptor beta chains listed next were all sequenced from one sample in a study of blood T cell repertoires in COVID-19 (dated by TCRdb to the early 2020s). The library was made by the immunoSEQ multiplex PCR assay. TCRdb provides this immuneACCESS table in a form limited to in-frame rearrangements. Some clones are lacking; in checked studies, under half of them reflect an unresolved V gene, and why the rest are absent is not known. This sample has approximately 210,000 clones in its table, and around four fifths of those were observed once. 7.6% of the sample rests with the top ten. The sample consisted of peripheral blood. These receptors all come from a woman aged 45-65 years with active or convalescent COVID-19.

The CDR3 loop is CASSLIRGGNTIYF. CDR3 DNA: TGTGCCAGCAGCCTAATCAGGGGGGGAAACACCATATATTTT. The chain carries TRBV11-2 and TRBJ1-3; 7 bases agree with TRBD1. The CDR3 extends over 14 amino acids. The germline CDR1 and CDR2 sequences are SGHAT and FQNNGV. V trimming: 5 bases; J trimming: 4 bases; junction bases outside the gene matches: 5.

The J gene is TRBJ2-3, the V gene TRBV11-3; 10 nucleotides agree with TRBD2. V trimming: 5 bases; J trimming: 3 bases; junction bases outside the gene matches: 5. The CDR3 contains 15 residues. Germline CDR1 SGHNT, CDR2 YENEEA. The CDR3 loop reads CASSPGLAATDTQYF. DNA for the CDR3: TGTGCCAGCAGCCCCGGACTAGCGGCAACAGATACGCAGTATTTT. Supplemented by reference TRBV11-3 and TRBJ2-3, the full variable domain reads EAGVVQSPRYKIIEKKQPVAFWCNPISGHNTLYWYLQNLGQGPELLIRYENEEAVDDSQLPKDRFSAERLKGVDSTLKIQPAELGDSAVYLCASSPGLAATDTQYFGPGTRLTVL.